This is a list of T cell receptor beta chains from one sample in a study of CD8 T cells in ankylosing spondylitis. TCRdb recomputed calls from the 5' RACE reads with MiXCR, one row per CDR3 protein. The data contain just under 550,000 distinct CDR3 sequences, about 12% of them singletons. The sequencing sample was made of blood, either unsorted or a sorted T cell fraction (not recorded which). These receptor sequences come from a male donor with ankylosing spondylitis. The CDR3 runs from the conserved cysteine through the conserved F or W. Fields, in order: V gene, D gene, J gene, clone size, CDR3 protein, CDR3 DNA. D genes are given only for firm matches. Rows may omit the clone size; those that give it use once, few, many or a size class.

TRBV10-3,TRBD2,TRBJ2-3,few,CAISASGTHTDTQYF,TGTGCCATCAGTGCCAGCGGGACTCACACAGATACGCAGTATTTT
TRBV27,TRBD2,TRBJ2-2,NA,CASSFGVGGRNTGELFF,TGTGCCAGCAGTTTCGGGGTGGGCGGGAGAAACACCGGGGAGCTGTTTTTT
TRBV13,TRBD1,TRBJ2-7,few,CASSLVRDRWNEQYF,TGTGCCAGCAGCTTAGTCCGGGACAGGTGGAACGAGCAGTACTTC
TRBV5-1,TRBD2,TRBJ2-3,many,CASSLRELAAPKYF,TGCGCCAGCAGCCTCCGGGAACTAGCGGCCCCAAAGTATTTT
TRBV5-6,NA,TRBJ2-3,NA,CASSLWEGTDTQYF,TGTGCCAGCAGCTTATGGGAGGGCACAGATACGCAGTATTTT
TRBV29-1,TRBD1,TRBJ2-3,many,CSVRQGVPSTDTQYF,TGCAGCGTTCGACAGGGGGTTCCTAGCACAGATACGCAGTATTTT
TRBV11-2,NA,TRBJ2-7,few,CASSIRDRAAGEQYF,TGTGCCAGCAGCATCCGAGACCGAGCCGCAGGAGAGCAGTACTTC
TRBV7-2,NA,TRBJ1-5,NA,CASSLAKDQPQHF,TGTGCCAGCAGCTTAGCGAAGGATCAGCCCCAGCATTTT
TRBV24-1,NA,TRBJ2-1,NA,CATSDLKRFRNEQFF,TGTGCCACCAGTGATTTGAAGCGGTTTAGGAATGAGCAGTTCTTC
TRBV18,TRBD1,TRBJ2-7,few,CASSPRQGPSTYEQYF,TGTGCCAGCTCACCAAGACAGGGGCCGAGTACCTACGAGCAGTACTTC
TRBV18,NA,TRBJ2-2,NA,CASSRRRSNTGELFF,TGTGCCAGCTCACGAAGGAGATCGAACACCGGGGAGCTGTTTTTT
TRBV5-6,TRBD2,TRBJ2-1,few,CASVERGRSNEQFF,TGTGCCAGCGTCGAGCGCGGGAGGAGCAATGAGCAGTTCTTC
TRBV5-6,NA,TRBJ2-2,many,CASRTTANTGELFF,TGTGCCAGCAGGACAACAGCGAACACCGGGGAGCTGTTTTTT
TRBV11-1,TRBD1,TRBJ1-4,few,CASSPGQVLWVSREKLFF,TGTGCCAGCAGCCCCGGACAGGTCCTGTGGGTGTCGAGGGAAAAACTGTTTTTT
TRBV5-1,TRBD2,TRBJ2-1,many,CASSLLAGATYNEQFF,TGCGCCAGCAGCTTGTTAGCGGGAGCCACCTACAATGAGCAGTTCTTC
TRBV5-1,NA,TRBJ2-7,NA,CASSLAQDYEQYF,TGCGCCAGCAGCTTGGCGCAGGACTACGAGCAGTACTTC
TRBV20-1,TRBD1,TRBJ2-3,NA,CSPRDSVTDTQYF,TGCAGTCCTCGGGACAGTGTCACAGATACGCAGTATTTT
TRBV10-3,NA,TRBJ2-1,few,CALHRDLATEQFF,TGTGCCCTCCATCGGGACCTAGCCACCGAGCAGTTCTTC
TRBV6-1,NA,TRBJ2-3,few,CASQTGLPLTDTQYF,TGTGCCAGCCAAACAGGGTTGCCCCTCACAGATACGCAGTATTTT
TRBV10-3,NA,TRBJ2-7,NA,CAISGSGGGEQYF,TGTGCCATCAGTGGCTCCGGGGGAGGCGAGCAGTACTTC
TRBV3-1,NA,TRBJ2-7,NA,CASSPVGGQGLFEQYF,TGTGCCAGCAGCCCTGTGGGAGGTCAGGGCTTGTTCGAGCAGTACTTC
TRBV11-2,TRBD2,TRBJ2-2,NA,CASSSGGGRRGTGELFF,TGTGCCAGCAGCTCCGGGGGGGGCAGAAGAGGGACCGGGGAGCTGTTTTTT
TRBV2,NA,TRBJ1-6,NA,CASSEEDNSPLHF,TGTGCCAGCAGTGAAGAAGATAATTCACCCCTCCACTTT
TRBV3-1,TRBD2,TRBJ2-1,NA,CASTQESSGSSYNEQFF,TGTGCCAGCACCCAAGAGTCCAGCGGGAGCTCCTACAATGAGCAGTTCTTC
TRBV7-2,NA,TRBJ2-2,many,CASSHDSNTGELFF,TGTGCCAGCAGCCATGACTCCAACACCGGGGAGCTGTTTTTT
TRBV5-1,TRBD1,TRBJ2-7,many,CASSLQGPSYEQYF,TGCGCCAGCAGCTTACAGGGGCCCTCCTACGAGCAGTACTTC
TRBV6-1,NA,TRBJ2-3,few,CASSRGGVGDTQYF,TGTGCCAGCAGCAGGGGAGGAGTCGGAGATACGCAGTATTTT
TRBV5-1,NA,TRBJ1-2,NA,CASSLEGPYYGYTF,TGCGCCAGCAGCTTGGAGGGACCTTACTATGGCTACACCTTC
TRBV19,TRBD1,TRBJ1-1,NA,CASAKARQGAKTTEAFF,TGTGCCAGCGCTAAAGCGAGGCAGGGGGCGAAAACCACTGAAGCTTTCTTT
TRBV21-1,NA,TRBJ1-5,NA,CASIKQGATQPQHF,TGTGCCAGCATCAAACAGGGGGCTACTCAGCCCCAGCATTTT
TRBV12-3/TRBV12-4,TRBD2,TRBJ2-1,many,CASSPWVAGSYNEQFF,TGTGCCAGCAGTCCCTGGGTAGCGGGTTCCTACAATGAGCAGTTCTTC
TRBV7-2,NA,TRBJ2-3,NA,CASTEFGAADTQYF,TGTGCCAGCACCGAATTTGGTGCTGCAGATACGCAGTATTTT
TRBV20-1,NA,TRBJ2-1,many,CSAGRGYRSYNEQFF,TGCAGTGCCGGCCGGGGATACAGATCCTACAATGAGCAGTTCTTC
TRBV5-1,NA,TRBJ2-5,NA,CASSHGSQETQYF,TGCGCCAGCAGTCACGGTTCTCAAGAGACCCAGTACTTC
TRBV5-1,NA,TRBJ1-5,few,CASSLGDQGQPQHF,TGCGCCAGCAGCTTGGGGGACCAGGGGCAGCCCCAGCATTTT
TRBV2,NA,TRBJ1-2,NA,CASSEGAKTLYGYTF,TGTGCCAGCAGTGAAGGGGCCAAGACCCTCTATGGCTACACCTTC
TRBV12-5,NA,TRBJ1-5,NA,CASGLKRPNQPQHF,TGTGCTAGTGGTTTGAAACGACCCAATCAGCCCCAGCATTTT
TRBV12-3/TRBV12-4,TRBD1,TRBJ2-5,NA,CASSPLVTGVRETQYF,TGTGCCAGCAGCCCACTGGTGACAGGGGTTAGAGAGACCCAGTACTTC
TRBV7-9,NA,TRBJ1-6,many,CASSSQSAANSPLHF,TGTGCCAGCAGCAGTCAATCGGCCGCTAATTCACCCCTCCACTTT
TRBV14,TRBD1,TRBJ2-1,NA,CASSQDIGTVYNEQFF,TGTGCCAGCAGCCAAGATATCGGGACAGTTTACAATGAGCAGTTCTTC
TRBV10-3,NA,TRBJ1-4,NA,CAISESTTSEKLFF,TGTGCCATCAGTGAGAGCACTACTAGTGAAAAACTGTTTTTT
TRBV27,TRBD1,TRBJ2-5,many,CASRQGETQYF,TGTGCCAGTCGACAGGGAGAGACCCAGTACTTC
TRBV24-1,NA,TRBJ2-1,few,CATMSGVYNEQFF,TGTGCCACCATGTCAGGGGTCTACAATGAGCAGTTCTTC
TRBV20-1,TRBD2,TRBJ2-3,NA,CSARDRRLAGGDPQYF,TGCAGTGCTAGAGATCGTAGACTAGCGGGAGGGGATCCGCAGTATTTT
TRBV5-1,TRBD2,TRBJ2-3,many,CASSHGLATDTQYF,TGCGCCAGCAGCCACGGACTAGCAACAGATACGCAGTATTTT
TRBV20-1,NA,TRBJ2-1,few,CSARPATHNEQFF,TGCAGTGCTAGGCCAGCGACTCACAATGAGCAGTTCTTC
TRBV7-9,NA,TRBJ2-6,few,CASSSPFGSGANVLTF,TGTGCCAGCAGCTCTCCGTTCGGCTCTGGGGCCAACGTCCTGACTTTC
TRBV19,NA,TRBJ2-1,few,CANPLASPGDDEQFF,TGTGCCAATCCACTAGCTTCCCCAGGGGACGATGAGCAGTTCTTC
TRBV25-1,NA,TRBJ1-6,many,CASSESGVRNSPLHF,TGTGCCAGCAGTGAATCAGGGGTCCGGAATTCACCCCTCCACTTT
TRBV4-2,TRBD2,TRBJ2-1,few,CASSPASGAGNVLSSYNEQFF,TGTGCCAGCAGCCCTGCTAGCGGTGCGGGGAATGTTTTAAGCTCCTACAATGAGCAGTTCTTC
TRBV29-1,TRBD1,TRBJ2-3,few,CSVEGTGEPDTQYF,TGCAGCGTTGAAGGGACAGGGGAACCAGATACGCAGTATTTT
TRBV5-1,NA,TRBJ1-4,few,CASRLQAGDEKLFF,TGCGCCAGCAGATTACAGGCAGGCGATGAAAAACTGTTTTTT
TRBV5-1,NA,TRBJ2-2,NA,CASSPDPPGNTGELFF,TGCGCCAGCAGCCCGGACCCCCCGGGGAACACCGGGGAGCTGTTTTTT
TRBV6-1,NA,TRBJ2-2,NA,CASSRDLDTGELFF,TGTGCCAGCAGTAGGGACCTCGACACCGGGGAGCTGTTTTTT
TRBV10-3,NA,TRBJ1-5,few,CAISDIFRAYSNQPQHF,TGTGCCATCAGTGATATTTTTAGGGCCTATAGCAATCAGCCCCAGCATTTT